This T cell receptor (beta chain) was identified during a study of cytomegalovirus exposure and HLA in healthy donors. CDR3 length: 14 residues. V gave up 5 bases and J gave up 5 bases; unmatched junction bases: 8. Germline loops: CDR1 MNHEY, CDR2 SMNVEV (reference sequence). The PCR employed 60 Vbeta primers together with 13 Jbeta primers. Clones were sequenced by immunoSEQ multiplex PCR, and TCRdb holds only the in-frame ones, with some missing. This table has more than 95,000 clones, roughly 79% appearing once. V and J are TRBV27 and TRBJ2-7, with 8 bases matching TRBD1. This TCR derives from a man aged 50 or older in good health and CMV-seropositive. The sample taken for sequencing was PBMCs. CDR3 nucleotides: TGTGCCAGCAGTCCCCGGACAGGGTCCAACGAGCAGTACTTC. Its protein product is CASSPRTGSNEQYF.